Listed below are T cell receptor beta chains from one sample, sequenced in a study of vaccination and CD4 T cells after COVID-19. One entry per CDR3 protein results from TCRdb running MiXCR on the PCR reads. The repertoire has fewer than 15,000 distinct CDR3 sequences, approximately 30% of them found once; the top ten carry 17%. Their recognized antigens are unknown. Sequencing used cultured CD4+ T cells from blood. Receptors were obtained from a human donor with COVID-19. The CDR3 runs from the conserved cysteine through the conserved F or W. The D gene is left open where the match is weak. Clone size is not always given. Where it is, it says once, few, many or a class for expanded clones.

>NA|TRBV18|few|TRBJ1-2
CASSPPRSGGAYGYTF
TGTGCCAGCTCACCACCACGCTCCGGGGGGGCCTATGGCTACACCTTC
>NA|TRBV11-2|NA|TRBJ2-2
CASSLALGIVAGELFF
TGTGCCAGCAGCTTAGCTTTGGGGATAGTGGCCGGGGAGCTGTTTTTT
>NA|TRBV11-2|once|TRBJ2-2
CASSLRGASTGELFF
TGTGCCAGCAGCTTAAGAGGGGCGAGCACCGGGGAGCTGTTTTTT
>NA|TRBV28|NA|TRBJ1-5
CASSLVDSNQPQHF
TGTGCCAGCAGTTTAGTGGATAGCAATCAGCCCCAGCATTTT
>TRBD2|TRBV6-1|NA|TRBJ2-1
CASSRSGTSGGGFF
TGTGCCAGCAGTCGTTCCGGGACTAGCGGGGGGGGGTTCTTC
>NA|TRBV12-3/TRBV12-4|NA|TRBJ2-5
CASSRDWSQETQYF
TGTGCCAGCAGCCGGGACTGGTCACAAGAGACCCAGTACTTC
>NA|TRBV4-2|few|TRBJ1-1
CASSQEGVRGEAFF
TGTGCCAGCAGCCAAGAGGGGGTGAGGGGTGAAGCTTTCTTT
>NA|TRBV6-1|NA|TRBJ1-1
CASRRATEAFF
TGTGCCAGCAGAAGGGCGACTGAAGCTTTCTTT
>TRBD1|TRBV11-2|NA|TRBJ1-6
CASSFATGRSYNSPLHF
TGTGCCAGCAGCTTCGCGACAGGGAGGTCCTATAATTCACCCCTCCACTTT
>NA|TRBV20-1|NA|TRBJ1-2
CSASLQGLTNYGYTF
TGCAGTGCTAGCCTGCAGGGACTAACCAACTATGGCTACACCTTC
>TRBD1|TRBV6-5|NA|TRBJ1-2
CASSLGQGAYGYTF
TGTGCCAGCAGTTTGGGACAGGGGGCGTATGGCTACACCTTC
>TRBD2|TRBV6-1|few|TRBJ2-5
CASKGSGGGETQYF
TGTGCCAGTAAGGGGAGTGGCGGGGGAGAGACCCAGTACTTC
>TRBD1|TRBV6-1|NA|TRBJ1-5
CASSTGGIVQPQHF
TGTGCCAGTTCAACAGGGGGCATCGTTCAGCCCCAGCATTTT
>NA|TRBV10-3|NA|TRBJ1-5
CAISSGHSNQPQHF
TGTGCCATCAGTTCAGGGCATAGCAATCAGCCCCAGCATTTT
>NA|TRBV7-2|few|TRBJ2-5
CASSRPAGGLGVETQYF
TGTGCCAGCAGCCGCCCAGCCGGGGGTCTCGGAGTAGAGACCCAGTACTTC
>NA|TRBV5-6|NA|TRBJ2-7
CASSLSQDRYEQYF
TGTGCCAGCAGCTTGTCTCAGGACCGCTACGAGCAGTACTTC
>NA|TRBV20-1|few|TRBJ1-5
CSARGSQGGNQPQHF
TGCAGTGCTAGAGGGAGCCAAGGGGGCAATCAGCCCCAGCATTTT
>NA|TRBV4-2|NA|TRBJ2-2
CASSPGGGATGELFF
TGTGCCAGCAGCCCAGGGGGGGGGGCAACCGGGGAGCTGTTTTTT
>NA|TRBV25-1|few|TRBJ1-3
CASSEAGVAGNTIYF
TGTGCCAGCAGTGAGGCCGGGGTGGCTGGAAACACCATATATTTT
>NA|TRBV7-9|NA|TRBJ1-2
CASSPLRDRNYGYTF
TGTGCCAGCAGCCCGCTCCGGGACCGAAACTATGGCTACACCTTC
>NA|TRBV9|NA|TRBJ1-5
CASSVDGISNQPQHF
TGTGCCAGCAGCGTAGATGGGATTAGCAATCAGCCCCAGCATTTT
>NA|TRBV19|few|TRBJ2-2
CASSIGSGSGELFF
TGTGCCAGTAGTATAGGCTCAGGCTCCGGGGAGCTGTTTTTT
>NA|TRBV7-8|NA|TRBJ1-2
CASSPRGGYGYTF
TGTGCCAGCAGCCCACGGGGGGGCTATGGCTACACCTTC
>NA|TRBV7-2|NA|TRBJ1-1
CASRRDRNTEAFF
TGTGCCAGCAGACGCGACAGGAACACTGAAGCTTTCTTT
>TRBD1|TRBV9|NA|TRBJ2-7
CASSVGQGAGYEQYF
TGTGCCAGCAGCGTGGGACAGGGGGCAGGGTACGAGCAGTACTTC
>NA|TRBV7-8|few|TRBJ1-2
CASSLAFRQANYGYTF
TGTGCCAGCAGCTTAGCGTTCAGGCAAGCTAACTATGGCTACACCTTC
>NA|TRBV7-3|NA|TRBJ2-1
CASSPGTRPYNEQFF
TGTGCCAGCAGCCCCGGGACCAGGCCCTACAATGAGCAGTTCTTC
>TRBD2|TRBV4-3|NA|TRBJ2-3
CASSQDLAAGGTDTQYF
TGCGCCAGCAGCCAAGACCTTGCGGCGGGGGGCACAGATACGCAGTATTTT
>NA|TRBV9|NA|TRBJ1-1
CASSARQFNTEAFF
TGTGCCAGCAGCGCGCGACAGTTTAACACTGAAGCTTTCTTT
>NA|TRBV12-3/TRBV12-4|NA|TRBJ2-5
CASSSSGETQYF
NA
>NA|TRBV12-3/TRBV12-4|NA|TRBJ2-2
CASSFSRNTGELFF
TGTGCCAGCAGTTTTTCCAGGAACACCGGGGAGCTGTTTTTT
>TRBD2|TRBV19|NA|TRBJ2-1
CASSIPGGGGNEQFF
TGTGCCAGTAGTATCCCAGGCGGGGGTGGCAATGAGCAGTTCTTC
>NA|TRBV12-3/TRBV12-4|NA|TRBJ2-1
CASSLKGLNNEQFF
TGTGCCAGCAGTTTGAAGGGCCTGAACAATGAGCAGTTCTTC
>NA|TRBV27|NA|TRBJ1-1
CARTPMDTEAFF
TGTGCCAGGACGCCTATGGACACTGAAGCTTTCTTT
>TRBD2|TRBV11-2|NA|TRBJ2-3
CASSLDSAGGTDTQYF
TGTGCCAGCAGCTTAGACAGTGCGGGGGGCACAGATACGCAGTATTTT
>NA|TRBV2|few|TRBJ1-5
CASEAGIDQPQHF
TGTGCCAGCGAGGCGGGTATAGATCAGCCCCAGCATTTT
>NA|TRBV7-9|NA|TRBJ1-3
CASSGTGLGNTIYF
TGTGCCAGCAGCGGAACTGGGCTCGGGAACACCATATATTTT
>NA|TRBV4-2|once|TRBJ1-2
CASSSGDLRGYTF
TGTGCCAGCAGCTCGGGGGACTTGCGTGGCTACACCTTC
>NA|TRBV7-9|NA|TRBJ1-6
CASSLLGALHF
TGTGCCAGCAGCCTGCTCGGGGCCCTCCACTTT
>TRBD2|TRBV12-3/TRBV12-4|few|TRBJ2-5
CASSQAGGPETQYF
TGTGCCAGCAGCCAAGCGGGGGGGCCGGAGACCCAGTACTTC
>NA|TRBV19|NA|TRBJ1-4
CASSATAPTNEKLFF
TGTGCCAGTAGTGCAACAGCGCCCACTAATGAAAAACTGTTTTTT
>TRBD2|TRBV5-1|NA|TRBJ2-5
CASSLVGGNQETQYF
TGCGCCAGCAGCTTGGTGGGGGGGAACCAAGAGACCCAGTACTTC
>NA|TRBV14|NA|TRBJ2-5
CASSERETQYF
TGTGCCAGCAGCGAGAGGGAGACCCAGTACTTC
>TRBD2|TRBV6-5|few|TRBJ2-3
CASSYSRTSGGDTDTQYF
TGTGCCAGCAGTTACAGTAGGACTAGCGGGGGGGACACAGATACGCAGTATTTT
>NA|TRBV7-2|medium-sized|TRBJ2-3
CASSSLRGGTDTQYF
TGTGCCAGCAGCTCCTTGAGAGGGGGCACAGATACGCAGTATTTT
>NA|TRBV11-3|NA|TRBJ2-3
CASSLGGGGAVTDTQYF
TGTGCCAGCAGCTTAGGAGGCGGCGGGGCGGTCACAGATACGCAGTATTTT